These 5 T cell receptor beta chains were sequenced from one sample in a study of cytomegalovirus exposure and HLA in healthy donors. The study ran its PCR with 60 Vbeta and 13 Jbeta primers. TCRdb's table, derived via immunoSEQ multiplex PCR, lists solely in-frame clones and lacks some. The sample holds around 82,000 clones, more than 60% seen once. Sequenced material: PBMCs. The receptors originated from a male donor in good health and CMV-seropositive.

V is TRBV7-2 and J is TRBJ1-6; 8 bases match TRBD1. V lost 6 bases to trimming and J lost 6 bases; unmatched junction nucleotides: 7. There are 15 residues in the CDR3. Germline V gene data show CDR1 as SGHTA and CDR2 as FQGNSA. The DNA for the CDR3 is TGTGCCAGCAGAACCCTAACAGGGGGTAATTCACCCCTCCACTTT. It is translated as CASRTLTGGNSPLHF.

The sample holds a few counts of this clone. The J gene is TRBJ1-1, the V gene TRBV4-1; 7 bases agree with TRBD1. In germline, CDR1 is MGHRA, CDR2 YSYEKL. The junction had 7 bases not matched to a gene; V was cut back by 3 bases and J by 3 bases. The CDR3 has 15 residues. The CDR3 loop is CASSQPGTAHTEAFF. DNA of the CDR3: TGCGCCAGCAGCCAGCCCGGGACAGCACACACTGAAGCTTTCTTT.

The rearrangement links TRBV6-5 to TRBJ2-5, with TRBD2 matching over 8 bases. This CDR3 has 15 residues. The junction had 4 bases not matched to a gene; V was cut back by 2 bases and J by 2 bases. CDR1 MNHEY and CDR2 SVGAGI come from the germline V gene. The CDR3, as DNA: TGTGCCAGCAGTTACCGGGGGGGGTCGCAAGAGACCCAGTACTTC. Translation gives CASSYRGGSQETQYF.

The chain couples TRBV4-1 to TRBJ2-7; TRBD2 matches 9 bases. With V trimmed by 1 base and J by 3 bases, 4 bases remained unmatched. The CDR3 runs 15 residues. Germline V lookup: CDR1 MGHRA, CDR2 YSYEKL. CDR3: CASSQGGGGGYEQYF. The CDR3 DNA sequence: TGCGCCAGCAGCCAAGGGGGCGGGGGGGGCTACGAGCAGTACTTC.

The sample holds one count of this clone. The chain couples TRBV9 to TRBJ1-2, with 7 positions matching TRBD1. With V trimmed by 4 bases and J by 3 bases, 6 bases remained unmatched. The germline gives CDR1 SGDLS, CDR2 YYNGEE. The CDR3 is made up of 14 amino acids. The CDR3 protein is CASSPPRGDYGYTF. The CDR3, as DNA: TGTGCCAGCAGCCCCCCCAGGGGGGACTATGGCTACACCTTC.